The 5 T cell receptor beta chains below all came from one sample that was sequenced in a study of blood T cells in healthy people across ages. A second PCR of 7 to 11 cycles used a sample-barcoded 5' primer and a J-beta primer mix. Via MiXCR, TCRdb re-called the 5' RACE reads, giving one row per CDR3 protein. The sample includes roughly 1.9 million distinct CDR3 sequences, about two fifths of them seen just once. The sample taken for sequencing was blood. These receptor sequences come from a human donor in good health.

This rearrangement joins TRBV6-2 or TRBV6-3 to TRBJ2-1; D is perhaps TRBD1 (5 bases). The CDR3 runs 14 residues. Germline assignment: CDR1 MNHEY and CDR2 SVGEGT. With 8 bases removed from V and 0 bases from J, the gap between germline ends came to 11 bases. CDR3 region: CASGAQSSYNEQFF. CDR3 bases: TGTGCCAGCGGGGCCCAGAGCTCCTACAATGAGCAGTTCTTC.

This chain connects TRBV10-3 to TRBJ2-3; 11 nucleotides agree with TRBD2. V was pared by 10 bases and J by 4 bases, with 10 bases of the junction left unmatched. CDR3 size: 15 residues. The germline gives CDR1 ENHRY, CDR2 SYGVKD. The CDR3 sequence is CATNSLAGASDTQYF. The CDR3 nucleotides are TGTGCCACTAACTCACTAGCGGGGGCCTCAGATACGCAGTATTTT.

V is TRBV5-6 and J is TRBJ2-5; the D gene is possibly TRBD2 (5 bases). The CDR3 loop spans 13 amino acids. The V and J ends lost 1 base and 12 bases respectively, with 16 bases between them. Germline V lookup: CDR1 SGHDT, CDR2 YYEEEE. CDR3 nucleotide sequence: TGTGCCAGCAGCTTGAAGCGGAGCTCACTTGAGTACTTC. It is translated as CASSLKRSSLEYF.

The chain couples TRBV7-3 to TRBJ1-2; maybe TRBD1 (6 bases). This CDR3 is 15 amino acids long. Trimming removed 5 bases from V and 3 bases from J, with 16 bases in between. CDR1 is SGHTA and CDR2 is FQGTGA in the germline V gene. The DNA for the CDR3 is TGTGCCAGCAGCGCAGGGGTGAGCCCTTACTATGGCTACACCTTC. This encodes CASSAGVSPYYGYTF.

The table lists this clonotype with a few counts. The rearrangement links TRBV7-3 to TRBJ2-7; weak D call: TRBD1 (6 bases). The germline V gene has CDR1 SGHTA and CDR2 FQGTGA. The CDR3 runs to 15 residues. Trimming cost V 1 base and J 1 base, with 11 bases left between them. The CDR3 bases are TGTGCCAGCAGCTTAAAGCAGGGGCCATCCTACGAGCAGTACTTC. Translating gives CASSLKQGPSYEQYF.